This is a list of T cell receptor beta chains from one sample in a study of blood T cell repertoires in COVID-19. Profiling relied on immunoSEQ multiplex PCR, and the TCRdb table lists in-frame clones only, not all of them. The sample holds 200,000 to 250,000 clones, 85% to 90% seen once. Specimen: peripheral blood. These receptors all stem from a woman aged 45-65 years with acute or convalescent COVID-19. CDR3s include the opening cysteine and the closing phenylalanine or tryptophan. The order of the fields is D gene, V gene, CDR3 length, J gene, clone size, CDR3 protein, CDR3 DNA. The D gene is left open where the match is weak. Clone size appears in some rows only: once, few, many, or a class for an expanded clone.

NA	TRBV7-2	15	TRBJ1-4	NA	CASSLVATGHEKLFF	TGTGCCAGCAGCTTAGTGGCGACAGGTCACGAAAAACTGTTTTTT
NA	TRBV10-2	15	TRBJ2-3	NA	CASSGSWGAGDTQYF	TGCGCCAGCAGTGGATCCTGGGGCGCTGGGGATACGCAGTATTTT
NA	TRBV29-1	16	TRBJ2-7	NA	CSVILWGREFSYEQYF	TGCAGCGTGATACTATGGGGGCGGGAGTTCTCCTACGAGCAGTACTTC
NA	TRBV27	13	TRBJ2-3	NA	CASGWVGTDTQYF	TGTGCCAGCGGTTGGGTCGGGACAGATACGCAGTATTTT
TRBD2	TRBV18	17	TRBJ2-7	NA	CASSPVGGGAGEGEQYF	TGTGCCAGCTCACCCGTGGGGGGGGGAGCGGGCGAAGGCGAGCAGTACTTC
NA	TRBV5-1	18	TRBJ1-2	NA	CASSLFPRGREYNYGYTF	TGCGCCAGCAGCTTGTTCCCCCGAGGCAGGGAATACAACTATGGCTACACCTTC
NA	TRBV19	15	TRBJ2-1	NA	CASSRLDSSYNEQFF	TGTGCCAGTAGTCGACTTGATAGCTCCTACAATGAGCAGTTCTTC
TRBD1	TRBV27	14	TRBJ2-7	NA	CASSWTGGEYEQYF	TGTGCCAGCAGTTGGACAGGGGGGGAGTACGAGCAGTACTTC
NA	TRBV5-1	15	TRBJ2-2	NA	CASSLGRAVTGELFF	TGCGCCAGCAGCTTGGGCAGGGCAGTGACCGGGGAGCTGTTTTTT
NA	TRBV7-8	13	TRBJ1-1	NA	CASCLRGNTEAFF	TGTGCCAGCTGCCTACGGGGGAACACTGAAGCTTTCTTT
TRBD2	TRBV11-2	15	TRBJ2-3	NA	CASSFSGRATDTQYF	TGTGCCAGCAGCTTTAGCGGGAGGGCCACAGATACGCAGTATTTT
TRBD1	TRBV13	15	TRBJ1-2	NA	CASSPGQGKPYGYTF	TGTGCCAGCAGCCCAGGACAGGGAAAACCCTATGGCTACACCTTC
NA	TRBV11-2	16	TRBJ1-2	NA	CASSLDQAGGLRGYTF	TGTGCCAGCAGCTTAGATCAAGCGGGAGGTTTAAGGGGCTACACCTTC
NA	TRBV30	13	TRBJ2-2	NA	CAWSSQGVGELFF	TGTGCCTGGAGTTCCCAAGGGGTTGGGGAGCTGTTTTTT
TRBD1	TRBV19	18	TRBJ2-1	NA	CASSIFRGRAATYNEQFF	TGTGCCAGTAGTATATTCAGGGGGCGGGCTGCTACCTACAATGAGCAGTTCTTC
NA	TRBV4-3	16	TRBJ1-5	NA	CASSQDVAGASQPQHF	TGCGCCAGCAGCCAAGACGTGGCAGGGGCAAGTCAGCCCCAGCATTTT
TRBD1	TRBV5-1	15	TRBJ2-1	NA	CASSLRTGALNEQFF	TGCGCCAGCAGCTTGAGGACAGGGGCACTCAATGAGCAGTTCTTC
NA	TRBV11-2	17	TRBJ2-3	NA	CASSRDRMTGGTDTQYF	TGTGCCAGCAGCCGAGATCGAATGACAGGAGGCACAGATACGCAGTATTTT
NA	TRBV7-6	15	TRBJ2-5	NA	CASSAEGTGQETQYF	TGTGCCAGCAGCGCCGAGGGCACGGGGCAAGAGACCCAGTACTTC
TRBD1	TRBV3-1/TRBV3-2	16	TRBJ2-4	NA	CASSLIGQGRMDIQYF	TGTGCCAGCAGTCTTATCGGACAGGGACGGATGGACATTCAGTACTTC
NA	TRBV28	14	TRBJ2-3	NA	CASSLAGQLDTQYF	TGTGCCAGCAGTTTAGCGGGACAGTTAGATACGCAGTATTTT
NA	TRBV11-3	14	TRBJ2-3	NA	CASGLGGSTDTQYF	TGTGCCAGCGGTCTGGGCGGGAGCACAGATACGCAGTATTTT
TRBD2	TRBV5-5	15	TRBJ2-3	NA	CASSSGREVADTQYF	TGTGCCAGCAGCTCGGGACGGGAGGTGGCAGATACGCAGTATTTT
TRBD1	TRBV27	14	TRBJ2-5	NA	CASSSNRGQETQYF	TGTGCCAGCAGTTCAAACAGGGGCCAGGAGACCCAGTACTTC
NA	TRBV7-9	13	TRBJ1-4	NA	CASSLGRPEKLFF	TGTGCCAGCAGCTTAGGCAGGCCCGAAAAACTGTTTTTT
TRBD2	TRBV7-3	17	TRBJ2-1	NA	CASSSGGSGGANNEQFF	TGTGCCAGCAGCTCAGGGGGTAGCGGGGGAGCAAACAATGAGCAGTTCTTC
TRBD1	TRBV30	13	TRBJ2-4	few	CAWTQGERGIQYF	TGTGCCTGGACTCAGGGGGAAAGGGGCATTCAGTACTTC
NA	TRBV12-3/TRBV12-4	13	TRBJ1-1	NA	CASTPRVRGEAFF	TGTGCCAGCACCCCCAGGGTCCGAGGCGAAGCTTTCTTT
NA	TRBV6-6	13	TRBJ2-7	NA	CASSRTGSYEQYF	TGTGCCAGCAGTCGCACAGGGTCCTACGAGCAGTACTTC
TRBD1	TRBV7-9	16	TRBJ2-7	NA	CASSLDPGQGVNEQYF	TGTGCCAGCAGCTTAGACCCGGGACAGGGGGTCAACGAGCAGTACTTC
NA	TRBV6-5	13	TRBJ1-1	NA	CASRPGRNTEAFF	TGTGCCAGCAGACCCGGGAGGAACACTGAAGCTTTCTTT
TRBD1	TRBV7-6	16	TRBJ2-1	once	CASSHPDRVGMNEQFF	TGTGCCAGCAGCCACCCGGACAGGGTTGGGATGAATGAGCAGTTCTTC
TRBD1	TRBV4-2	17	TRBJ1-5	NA	CASSQVVAGGYNQPQHF	TGTGCCAGCAGCCAAGTCGTCGCAGGGGGCTACAATCAGCCCCAGCATTTT
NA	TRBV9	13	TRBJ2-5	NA	CASSVRYQETQYF	TGTGCCAGCAGCGTACGGTACCAAGAGACCCAGTACTTC
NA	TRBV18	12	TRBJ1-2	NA	CASSPDFGGYTF	TGTGCCAGCTCACCAGACTTCGGGGGCTACACCTTC
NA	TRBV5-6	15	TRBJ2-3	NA	CASSFSSWERDTQYF	TGTGCCAGCAGCTTTTCTAGCTGGGAGAGAGATACGCAGTATTTT
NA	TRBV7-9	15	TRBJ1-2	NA	CASTWREGRDYGYTF	TGTGCCAGCACCTGGAGGGAAGGGCGCGACTATGGCTACACCTTC
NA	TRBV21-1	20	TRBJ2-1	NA	CASSKGGRFGLAEFYNEQFF	TGTGCCAGCAGCAAAGGTGGTCGTTTCGGGCTAGCGGAATTCTACAATGAGCAGTTCTTC
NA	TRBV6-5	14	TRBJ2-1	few	CATLEGSSYNEQFF	TGTGCCACCTTAGAGGGAAGCTCCTACAATGAGCAGTTCTTC
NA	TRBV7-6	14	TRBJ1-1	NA	CASSAQQENTEAFF	TGTGCCAGCAGCGCCCAACAGGAAAACACTGAAGCTTTCTTT
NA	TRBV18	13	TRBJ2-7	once	CASSLPQGGEQYF	TGTGCCAGCTCACTACCGCAGGGCGGCGAGCAGTACTTC
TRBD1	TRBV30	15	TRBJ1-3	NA	CAWSSQGALGNTIYF	TGTGCCTGGAGTTCTCAGGGGGCGTTGGGAAACACCATATATTTT
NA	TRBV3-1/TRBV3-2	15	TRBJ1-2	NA	CASSPRQNPKYGYTF	TGTGCCAGCAGCCCACGACAAAACCCCAAATATGGCTACACCTTC
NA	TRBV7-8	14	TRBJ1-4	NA	CASSPGETNEKLFF	TGTGCCAGCAGCCCAGGCGAAACTAATGAAAAACTGTTTTTT
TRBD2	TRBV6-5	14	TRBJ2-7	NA	CASSYAGGPYEQYF	TGTGCCAGCAGTTACGCGGGAGGGCCTTACGAGCAGTACTTC
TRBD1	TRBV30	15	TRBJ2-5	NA	CAWSGWTGRQETQYF	TGTGCCTGGAGTGGGTGGACAGGGAGGCAAGAGACCCAGTACTTC